This entry features one T cell receptor (beta chain) sequence. This clone was seen once. No cognate antigen has been identified for it. Base qualities were left out, and no much larger clone turns up one base away. The sample originates from a study of siplizumab effects on memory and regulatory T cells (dated by TCRdb to the late 2010s). Regarding the complete study: The study examined how the anti-CD2 antibody siplizumab affects alloreactive T-cell subsets in allogeneic mixed lymphocyte reactions built from human PBMCs.

The library came from the immunoSEQ multiplex PCR assay. Some 100,000 TCR templates per sample were assayed by the deep sequencing platform. Genomic DNA extracted from sorted T cells was used for TCRbeta CDR3 sequencing. On the study's bioinformatics: The R programming language was used for the clonal analysis of the TCRbeta CDR3 data. Alloreactive CD4+ and CD8+ clones were defined by comparing unstimulated samples with post-reaction CFSE-low samples. By matching sequences to the repertoires of sorted unstimulated Treg and non-Treg cells, each alloreactive CD4+ clone was assigned a regulatory or non-regulatory origin. Entries here come from immuneACCESS through TCRdb and include only in-frame sequences with V and J called. Some clones fail to appear in such tables; in the studies checked, an unresolved V gene covers under half of the shortfall, and the cause of the remainder is unknown. D and trimming were read from the DNA, whereas the V and J calls and clone size are those reported in that table. In all, the sample holds about 62,000 clones, and 70% to 80% of those were seen once. 0.4% to 0.5% of the sample comes from the top ten.

CDR1 is given as SGHAT and CDR2 as FQNNGV, both from the germline V gene. The CDR3 starts with the cysteine, ends with the phenylalanine, and has 17 residues. The retained sequence is limited to the CDR3, 51 bases, with the frame set at the first base. Trimming at the junction amounts to 2 bases on V and 2 bases on J, and the germline ends lie 17 bases apart. Unstimulated CD4+ memory cells were also sequenced in three donor pairs, together with CD4+ naive, CD8+ TEMRA, CD8+ naive and CD8+ effector memory subsets. Sorted unstimulated T cells and proliferating T cells recovered from mixed lymphocyte reactions underwent TCRbeta CDR3 sequencing. Fresh whole blood from approximately 10 HLA-typed healthy donors was used to isolate PBMCs. General study outcomes and caveats: Sequences below about 10^-5 frequency were poorly captured, so only a minor fraction of alloreactive clones could be mapped to unstimulated subsets. No functional confirmation was obtained for the suppressive function of proliferating Tregs from siplizumab cultures. Unstimulated naive T cells appeared more diverse than memory T cells, and naive cells seemed to contribute substantially to the alloresponse. A naive or memory phenotype could not be assigned to roughly 75-97% of proliferating CD4+ or CD8+ clones. Siplizumab significantly reduced the cumulative frequency of alloreactive sequences traceable to unstimulated CD4+ memory T cells. Of the alloreactive CD4+ clones that could be mapped, the Treg-derived share averaged 68.8% with siplizumab compared with about 25% in control reactions.

Material for sequencing was memory CD4+ T cells sorted from blood. The sample's cell subset or site, from its label and the paper: unstimulated CD4+ memory T cells. Rearrangement joined TRBV11-2 to TRBJ2-3, and perhaps TRBD2 as D gene, on 6 matching bases. The TCR sequence derives from a human donor in good health. This receptor carries the CDR3 CASSLRIVGRNTDTQYF. DNA sequence: TGTGCCAGCAGCTTACGCATTGTCGGGAGAAACACAGATACGCAGTATTTT.